What follows describes a single T cell receptor beta chain. The junction shows a germline mismatch at one end, possibly a read error. Here immunoSEQ multiplex PCR was the method, and the copy in TCRdb shows in-frame clones only, minus some. The table includes 50,000 or so clones, 95% to 98% detected once. This sample was included in a study of siplizumab effects on memory and regulatory T cells. From germline, CDR1 is GTSNPN and CDR2 SVGIG (reference sequence). The CDR3 totals 16 residues. This chain uses TRBV30 with TRBJ1-5; 7 bases agree with TRBD1. This receptor was taken from a human donor in good health. The sample was naive CD4+ T cells sorted from blood. The CDR3 region is CAGRGRGRGRNQPQHF. CDR3 nucleotides: TGTGCCGGGAGGGGGCGAGGACGGGGGCGCAATCAGCCCCAGCATTTT.